Below, 2 T cell receptor beta chains from the same sample are listed, as sequenced in a study of molecular identifiers for immune sequencing clone quantification. TCRdb fed the PCR reads into MiXCR, producing one record per CDR3 protein. The table records approximately 54,000 distinct CDR3 sequences, roughly 24% of them present only once. The specimen sequenced was naive CD8+ T cells from blood, with Jurkat cell RNA spiked in. Sample subset: FACS-sorted CD8+CD4-CCR7+CD45RA+ naive T cells. These TCRs come from a human donor in good health. Some libraries in this study had Jurkat cell RNA spiked in.

This clonotype was counted many times. The chain employs TRBV4-3 and TRBJ2-3; perhaps D is TRBD1 or TRBD2 (5 bases each). Germline lookup yields CDR1 LGHNA and CDR2 YSLEER. This CDR3 spans 17 amino acids. Trimming removed 1 base at V and 2 bases at J, with 16 bases between. The CDR3 protein is CASSQAGPDNPTDTQYF. The CDR3 DNA sequence: TGCGCCAGCAGCCAAGCGGGACCAGACAATCCCACAGATACGCAGTATTTT.

On this clonotype: A much larger clonotype is one base distant, so this may be a read error. The chain recombines TRBV14 with TRBJ2-3, with D maybe TRBD1 (6 bases). This CDR3 contains 13 residues. CDR1 and CDR2 (germline): SGHDN, FVKESK. The CDR3 reads CASGQGLTDTQYF. DNA of the CDR3: TGTGCCAGCGGCCAGGGGCTGACAGATACGCAGTATTTT.